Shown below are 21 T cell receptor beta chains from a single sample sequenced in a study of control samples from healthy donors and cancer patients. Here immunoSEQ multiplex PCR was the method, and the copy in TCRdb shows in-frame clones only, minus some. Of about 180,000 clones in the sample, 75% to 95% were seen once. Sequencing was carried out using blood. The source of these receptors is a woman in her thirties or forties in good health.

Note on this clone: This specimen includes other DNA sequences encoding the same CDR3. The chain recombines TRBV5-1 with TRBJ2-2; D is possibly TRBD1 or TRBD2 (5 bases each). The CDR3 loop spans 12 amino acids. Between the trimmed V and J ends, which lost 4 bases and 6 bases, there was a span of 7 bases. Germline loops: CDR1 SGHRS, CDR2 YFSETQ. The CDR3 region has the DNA TGCGCCAGCAGCCTGGGGGCCGGGGAGCTGTTTTTT. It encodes CASSLGAGELFF. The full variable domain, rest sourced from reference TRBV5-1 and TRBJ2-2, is KAGVTQTPRYLIKTRGQQVTLSCSPISGHRSVSWYQQTPGQGLQFLFEYFSETQRNKGNFPGRFSGRQFSNSRSEMNVSTLELGDSALYLCASSLGAGELFFGEGSRLTVL.

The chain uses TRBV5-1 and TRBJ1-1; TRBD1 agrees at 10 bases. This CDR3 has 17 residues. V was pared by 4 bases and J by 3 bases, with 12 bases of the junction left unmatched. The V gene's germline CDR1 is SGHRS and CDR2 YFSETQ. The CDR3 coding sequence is TGCGCCAGCAGCAAGGAGGACAGGGGGTCGGAGGACACTGAAGCTTTCTTT. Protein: CASSKEDRGSEDTEAFF.

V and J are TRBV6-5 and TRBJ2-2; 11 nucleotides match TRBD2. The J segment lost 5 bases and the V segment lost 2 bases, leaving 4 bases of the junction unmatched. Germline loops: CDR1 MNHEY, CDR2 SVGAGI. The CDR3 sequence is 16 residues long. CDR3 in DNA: TGTGCCAGCAGTTACGAACCTAGCGGGGGGACCGGGGAGCTGTTTTTT. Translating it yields CASSYEPSGGTGELFF.

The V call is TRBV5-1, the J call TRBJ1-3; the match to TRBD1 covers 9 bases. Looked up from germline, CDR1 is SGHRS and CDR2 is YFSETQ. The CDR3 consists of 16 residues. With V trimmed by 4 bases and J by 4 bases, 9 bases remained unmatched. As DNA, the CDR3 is TGCGCCAGCAGCCTCCGACAGGGGGTTCTAGGAAACACCATATATTTT. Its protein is CASSLRQGVLGNTIYF.

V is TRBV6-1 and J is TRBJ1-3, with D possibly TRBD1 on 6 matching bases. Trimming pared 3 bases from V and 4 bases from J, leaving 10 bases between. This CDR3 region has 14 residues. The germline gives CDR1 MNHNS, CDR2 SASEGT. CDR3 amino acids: CASSDWTEGNTIYF. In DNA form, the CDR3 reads TGTGCCAGCAGTGATTGGACAGAGGGAAACACCATATATTTT.

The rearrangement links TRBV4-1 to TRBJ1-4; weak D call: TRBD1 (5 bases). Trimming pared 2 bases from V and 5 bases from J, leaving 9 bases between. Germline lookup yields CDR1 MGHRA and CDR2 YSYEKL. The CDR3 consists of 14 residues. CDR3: CASSQQGVNEKLFF. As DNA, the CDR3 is TGCGCCAGCAGCCAACAGGGAGTCAATGAAAAACTGTTTTTT.

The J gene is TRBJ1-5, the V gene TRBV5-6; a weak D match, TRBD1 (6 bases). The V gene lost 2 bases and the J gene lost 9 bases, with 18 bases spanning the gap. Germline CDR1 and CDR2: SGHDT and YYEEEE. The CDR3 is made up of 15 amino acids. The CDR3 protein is CASSLSGAHSVPQHF. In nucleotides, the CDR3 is TGTGCCAGCAGCTTATCAGGGGCCCATAGCGTGCCCCAGCATTTT.

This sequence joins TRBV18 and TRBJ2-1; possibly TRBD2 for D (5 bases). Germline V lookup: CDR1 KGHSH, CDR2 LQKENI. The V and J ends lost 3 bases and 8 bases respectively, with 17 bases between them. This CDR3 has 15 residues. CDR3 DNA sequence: TGTGCCAGCTCACCTTTGACTGGGGAGAATGATGAGCAGTTCTTC. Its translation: CASSPLTGENDEQFF.

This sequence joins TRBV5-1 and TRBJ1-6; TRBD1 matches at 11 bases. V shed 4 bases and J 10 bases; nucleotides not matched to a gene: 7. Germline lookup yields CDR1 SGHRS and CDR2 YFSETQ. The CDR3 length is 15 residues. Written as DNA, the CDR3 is TGCGCCAGCAGCAAAGGACAGGGGGCAGAATCACCCCTCCACTTT. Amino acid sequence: CASSKGQGAESPLHF. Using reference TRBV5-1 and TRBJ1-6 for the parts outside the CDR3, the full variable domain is KAGVTQTPRYLIKTRGQQVTLSCSPISGHRSVSWYQQTPGQGLQFLFEYFSETQRNKGNFPGRFSGRQFSNSRSEMNVSTLELGDSALYLCASSKGQGAESPLHFGNGTRLTVT.

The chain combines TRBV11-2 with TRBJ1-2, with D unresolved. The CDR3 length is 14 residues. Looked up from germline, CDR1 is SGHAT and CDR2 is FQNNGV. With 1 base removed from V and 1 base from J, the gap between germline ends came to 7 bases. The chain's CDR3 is CASSLAARNYGYTF. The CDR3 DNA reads TGTGCCAGCAGCTTAGCAGCCCGTAACTATGGCTACACCTTC.

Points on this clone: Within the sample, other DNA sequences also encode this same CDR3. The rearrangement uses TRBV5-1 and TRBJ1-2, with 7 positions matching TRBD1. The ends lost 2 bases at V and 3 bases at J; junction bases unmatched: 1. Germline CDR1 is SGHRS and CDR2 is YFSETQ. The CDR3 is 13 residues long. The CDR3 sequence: CASSFTGDYGYTF. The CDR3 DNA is TGCGCCAGCAGCTTTACAGGGGACTATGGCTACACCTTC.

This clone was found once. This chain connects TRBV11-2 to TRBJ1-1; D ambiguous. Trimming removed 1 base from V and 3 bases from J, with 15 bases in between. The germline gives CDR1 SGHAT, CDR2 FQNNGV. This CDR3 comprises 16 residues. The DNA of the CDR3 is TGTGCCAGCAGCTTAGGATGGTCCTACGTAGACACTGAAGCTTTCTTT. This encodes CASSLGWSYVDTEAFF.

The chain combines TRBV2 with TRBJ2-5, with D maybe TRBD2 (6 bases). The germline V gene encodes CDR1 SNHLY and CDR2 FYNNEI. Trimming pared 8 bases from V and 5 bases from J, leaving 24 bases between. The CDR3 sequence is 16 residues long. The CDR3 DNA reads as TGTGCCAGCGTTCCGTTGGGGCTAGCGAACTTTGAGACCCAGTACTTC. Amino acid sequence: CASVPLGLANFETQYF.

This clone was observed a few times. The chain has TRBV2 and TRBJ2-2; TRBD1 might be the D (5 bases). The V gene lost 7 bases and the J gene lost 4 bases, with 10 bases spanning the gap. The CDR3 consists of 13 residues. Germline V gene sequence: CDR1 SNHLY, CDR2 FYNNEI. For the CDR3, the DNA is TGTGCCAGCACCGCCCAGGGCACCGGGGAGCTGTTTTTT. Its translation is CASTAQGTGELFF.

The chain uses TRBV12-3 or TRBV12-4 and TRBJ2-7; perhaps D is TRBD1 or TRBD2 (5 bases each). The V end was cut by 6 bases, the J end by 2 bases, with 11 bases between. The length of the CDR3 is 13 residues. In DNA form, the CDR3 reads TGTGCCAGCAGCCGGGACGGACCCTACGAGCAGTACTTC. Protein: CASSRDGPYEQYF.

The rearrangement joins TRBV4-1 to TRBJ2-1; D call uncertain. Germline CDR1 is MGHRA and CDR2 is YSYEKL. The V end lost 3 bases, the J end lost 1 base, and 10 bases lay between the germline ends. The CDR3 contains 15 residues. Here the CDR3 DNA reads TGCGCCAGCAGCCAGGGCTTACGGTCCTACAATGAGCAGTTCTTC. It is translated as CASSQGLRSYNEQFF.

This chain's CDR3 is CASSEDGVGTFF. CDR3 coding DNA: TGTGCCAGCAGTGAGGATGGGGTTGGGACTTTCTTT. This chain uses TRBV6-1 with TRBJ1-1; no definite D call. There are 12 residues in the CDR3. Trimming cost V 3 bases and J 12 bases, with 14 bases left between them. The germline gives CDR1 MNHNS, CDR2 SASEGT.

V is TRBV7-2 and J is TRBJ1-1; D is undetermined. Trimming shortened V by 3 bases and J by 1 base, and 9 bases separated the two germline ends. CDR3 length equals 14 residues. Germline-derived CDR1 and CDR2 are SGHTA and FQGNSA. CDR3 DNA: TGTGCCAGCAGCTTCGTATTAGGGAACACTGAAGCTTTCTTT. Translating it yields CASSFVLGNTEAFF.

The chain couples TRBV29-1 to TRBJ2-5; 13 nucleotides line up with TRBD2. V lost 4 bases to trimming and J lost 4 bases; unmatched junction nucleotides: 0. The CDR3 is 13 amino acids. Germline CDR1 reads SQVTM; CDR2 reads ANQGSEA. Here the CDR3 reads CSVGTSGGETQYF. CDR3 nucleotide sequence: TGCAGCGTTGGGACTAGCGGGGGAGAGACCCAGTACTTC.

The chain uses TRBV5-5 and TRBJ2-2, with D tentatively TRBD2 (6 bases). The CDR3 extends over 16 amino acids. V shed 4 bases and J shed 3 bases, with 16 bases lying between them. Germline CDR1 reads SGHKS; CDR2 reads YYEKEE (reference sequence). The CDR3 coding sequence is TGTGCCAGCAGCCCGTCGGGGGTCCCCGACACCGGGGAGCTGTTTTTT. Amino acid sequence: CASSPSGVPDTGELFF.

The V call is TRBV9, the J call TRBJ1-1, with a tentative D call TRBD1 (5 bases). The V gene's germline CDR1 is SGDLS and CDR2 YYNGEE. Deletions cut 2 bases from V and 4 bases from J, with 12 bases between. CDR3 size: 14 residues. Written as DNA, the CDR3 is TGTGCCAGCAGCGTTCGGGACCGATCCACTGAAGCTTTCTTT. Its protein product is CASSVRDRSTEAFF.